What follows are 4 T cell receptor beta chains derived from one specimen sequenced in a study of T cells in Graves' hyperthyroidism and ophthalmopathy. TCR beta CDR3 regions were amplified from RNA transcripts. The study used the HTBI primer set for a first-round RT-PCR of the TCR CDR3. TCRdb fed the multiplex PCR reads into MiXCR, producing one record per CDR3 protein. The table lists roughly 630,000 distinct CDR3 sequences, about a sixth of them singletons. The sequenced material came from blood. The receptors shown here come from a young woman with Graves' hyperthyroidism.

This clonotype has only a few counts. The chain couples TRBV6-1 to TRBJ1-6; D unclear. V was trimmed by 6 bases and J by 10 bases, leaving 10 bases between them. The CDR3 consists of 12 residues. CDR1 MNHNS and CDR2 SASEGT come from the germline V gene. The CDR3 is CASRKGRSPLHF. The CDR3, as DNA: TGTGCCAGCAGGAAGGGTAGATCACCCCTCCACTTT.

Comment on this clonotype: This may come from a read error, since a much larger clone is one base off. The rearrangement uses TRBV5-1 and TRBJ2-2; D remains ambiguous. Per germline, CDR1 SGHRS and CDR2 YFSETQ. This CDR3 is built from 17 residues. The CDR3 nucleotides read TGCGCCAGCAGCTTGAGCTGGACCACTTTGAACACCAGGGAGCTGTTTTTT. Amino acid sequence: CASSLSWTTLNTRELFF.

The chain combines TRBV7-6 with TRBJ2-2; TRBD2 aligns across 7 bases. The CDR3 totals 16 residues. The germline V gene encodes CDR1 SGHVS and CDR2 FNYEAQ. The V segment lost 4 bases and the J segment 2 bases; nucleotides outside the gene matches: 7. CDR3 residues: CASSYPGEGNTGELFF. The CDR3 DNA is TGTGCCAGCAGCTACCCTGGGGAGGGTAACACCGGGGAGCTGTTTTTT.

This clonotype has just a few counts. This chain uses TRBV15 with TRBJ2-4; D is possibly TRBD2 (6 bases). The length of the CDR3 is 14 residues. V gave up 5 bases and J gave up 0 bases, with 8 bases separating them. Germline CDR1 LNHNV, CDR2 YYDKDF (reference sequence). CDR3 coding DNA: TGTGCCACCAGCGGGGGACTAGCCAAAAACATTCAGTACTTC. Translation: CATSGGLAKNIQYF.